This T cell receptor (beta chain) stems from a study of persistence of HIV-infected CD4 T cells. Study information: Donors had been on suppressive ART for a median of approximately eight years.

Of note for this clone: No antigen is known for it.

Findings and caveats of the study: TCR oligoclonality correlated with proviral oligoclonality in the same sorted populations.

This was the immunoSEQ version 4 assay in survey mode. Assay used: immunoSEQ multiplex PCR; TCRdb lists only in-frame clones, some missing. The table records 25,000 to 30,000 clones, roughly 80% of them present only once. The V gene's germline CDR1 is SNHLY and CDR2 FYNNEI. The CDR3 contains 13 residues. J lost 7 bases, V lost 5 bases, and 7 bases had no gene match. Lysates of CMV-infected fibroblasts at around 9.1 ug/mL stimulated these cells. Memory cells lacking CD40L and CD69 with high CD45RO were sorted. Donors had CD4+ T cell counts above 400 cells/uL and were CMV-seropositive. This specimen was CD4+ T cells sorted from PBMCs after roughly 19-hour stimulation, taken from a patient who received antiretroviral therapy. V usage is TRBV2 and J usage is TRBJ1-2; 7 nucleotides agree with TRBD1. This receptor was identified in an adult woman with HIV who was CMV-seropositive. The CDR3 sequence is CASSPGTVTGYTF. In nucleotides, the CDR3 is TGTGCCAGCAGTCCCGGGACAGTAACTGGCTACACCTTC.